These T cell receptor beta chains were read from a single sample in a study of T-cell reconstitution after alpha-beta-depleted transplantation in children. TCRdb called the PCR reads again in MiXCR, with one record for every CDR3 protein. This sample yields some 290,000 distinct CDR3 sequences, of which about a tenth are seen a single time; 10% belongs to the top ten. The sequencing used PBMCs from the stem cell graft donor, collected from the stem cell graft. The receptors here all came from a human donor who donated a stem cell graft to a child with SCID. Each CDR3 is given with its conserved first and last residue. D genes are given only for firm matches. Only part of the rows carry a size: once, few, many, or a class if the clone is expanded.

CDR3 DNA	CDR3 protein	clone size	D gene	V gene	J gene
TGCAGTGCTTCGCTAGGGGGGTCTTCCTACGAGCAGTACTTC	CSASLGGSSYEQYF	many	-	TRBV20-1	TRBJ2-7
TGTGCCAGCGGGGGACAGGGCCTGGGCACTGAAGCTTTCTTT	CASGGQGLGTEAFF	many	TRBD1	TRBV25-1	TRBJ1-1
TGCGCCAGCAGTGTTTTGGACAGCTATGGCTACACCTTC	CASSVLDSYGYTF	many	-	TRBV10-2	TRBJ1-2
TGTGCCAGCTCACGGACAGACTACGAGCAGTACTTC	CASSRTDYEQYF	many	-	TRBV18	TRBJ2-7
TGTGCCAGCAGCTTTCGACTAGCGGGGAGCACAGATACGCAGTATTTT	CASSFRLAGSTDTQYF	many	TRBD2	TRBV7-2	TRBJ2-3
TGTGCCAGCAGCTCAGCGGGGTCGGGGTCAGATACGCAGTATTTT	CASSSAGSGSDTQYF	-	TRBD2	TRBV7-3	TRBJ2-3
TGTGCCAGCAGCCGGGGGCTCGAGAACGAGCAGTACTTC	CASSRGLENEQYF	-	-	TRBV7-9	TRBJ2-7
TGTGCCAGCAGCCCGACAGTCCAAGAGACCCAGTACTTC	CASSPTVQETQYF	-	-	TRBV13	TRBJ2-5
TGCGCCAGCAGCCGGGTCTCGGTGGCAGATACGCAGTATTTT	CASSRVSVADTQYF	few	-	TRBV5-1	TRBJ2-3
TGTGCCAGCAGTGAATGGAAAGAAGCCCGGAACTATGGCTACACCTTC	CASSEWKEARNYGYTF	few	-	TRBV25-1	TRBJ1-2
TGCGCCAGCAGTGCGGACATTGGCTACACCTTC	CASSADIGYTF	-	-	TRBV10-2	TRBJ1-2
TGTGCCAGCACCCCACTGGGAGAAGAGACCCAGTACTTC	CASTPLGEETQYF	few	-	TRBV28	TRBJ2-5
TGTGCCAGCAGCGTAGAAGGGGGCGCCTACAATGAGCAGTTCTTC	CASSVEGGAYNEQFF	-	TRBD1	TRBV9	TRBJ2-1
TGCGCCAGCAGCCGGGCCGGGTTGAACACTGAAGCTTTCTTT	CASSRAGLNTEAFF	few	-	TRBV5-1	TRBJ1-1
TGTGCCAGCAGTGTCGGACAGACGACAACTAATGAAAAACTGTTTTTT	CASSVGQTTTNEKLFF	many	-	TRBV12-3/TRBV12-4	TRBJ1-4
TGTGCCAGCAGCTTGGCCTATCGGGTGGGGGATACGCAGTATTTT	CASSLAYRVGDTQYF	-	-	TRBV5-6	TRBJ2-3
TGCGCCAGCAGCTTGAGCGGGGGGAGCACAGATACGCAGTATTTT	CASSLSGGSTDTQYF	many	TRBD2	TRBV5-1	TRBJ2-3
TGTGCCAGCAGCGTGGCTTGGGACAGGGCCAGGGATGAGCAGTACTTC	CASSVAWDRARDEQYF	few	TRBD1	TRBV9	TRBJ2-7
TGTGCCAGCAGCGGGACTCTCTGGGGGGATACGCAGTATTTT	CASSGTLWGDTQYF	-	-	TRBV12-3/TRBV12-4	TRBJ2-3
TGCAGTGCTTTACCCGGGACCCAAGAGACCCAGTACTTC	CSALPGTQETQYF	-	-	TRBV20-1	TRBJ2-5
TGTGCCAGCAGCGCCGTAGGATTCGGCCGGGCGAGCACAGATACGCAGTATTTT	CASSAVGFGRASTDTQYF	-	-	TRBV5-8	TRBJ2-3
TGCAGTGCTAGGTGGGAGGCAGATACGCAGTATTTT	CSARWEADTQYF	many	-	TRBV20-1	TRBJ2-3
TGTGCCAGCAGTCCTGATACACCCGAACCCCTCCACTTT	CASSPDTPEPLHF	-	-	TRBV6-1	TRBJ1-6
TGTGCCAGCAGCTATATGTTCTACGAGCAGTACTTC	CASSYMFYEQYF	few	-	TRBV7-2	TRBJ2-7
TGCGCCAGCAGCGCAACCGGGCCCATAGAGACCCAGTACTTC	CASSATGPIETQYF	-	-	TRBV5-1	TRBJ2-5
TGCAGTGCGTTCCGCCAGCGGGGTCGAACCGGGGAGCTGTTTTTT	CSAFRQRGRTGELFF	many	TRBD2	TRBV20-1	TRBJ2-2
TGCGCCAGCAGCTTGGGGCACCGACAGCTGCCGAGGCAGTATTTT	CASSLGHRQLPRQYF	-	-	TRBV5-1	TRBJ2-3
TGTGCCAGCAGCCCCCTCAGAGATCAGCCCCAGCATTTT	CASSPLRDQPQHF	-	-	TRBV12-3/TRBV12-4	TRBJ1-5
TGTGCCAGCAGCCGAGGGGGTTCGGGGGGCGAGCAGTACTTC	CASSRGGSGGEQYF	-	-	TRBV7-3	TRBJ2-7
TGCGCCAGCAGCCCGGGAGGGAGACAAGAGACCCAGTACTTC	CASSPGGRQETQYF	-	TRBD2	TRBV5-1	TRBJ2-5
TGTGCCAGCTCAGAGGGGCTAAATCAGCCCCAGCATTTT	CASSEGLNQPQHF	few	-	TRBV12-3/TRBV12-4	TRBJ1-5
TGTGCCAGCAGCTTAGGTGGGTCTAGCGTTTACAATGAGCAGTTCTTC	CASSLGGSSVYNEQFF	-	-	TRBV7-9	TRBJ2-1
TGTGCCATCAGTGAGTTGAAACTAGCGGGGGCCGCCTACGAGCAGTACTTC	CAISELKLAGAAYEQYF	-	TRBD2	TRBV10-3	TRBJ2-7
TGCGCCAGCAGCTTGGCCGTGACTAGCGGGGGGGCTGAGCAGTTCTTC	CASSLAVTSGGAEQFF	few	TRBD2	TRBV5-1	TRBJ2-1
TGTGCCAGCAGCTCCGTTATGGGTATTCAGTACTTC	CASSSVMGIQYF	few	-	TRBV9	TRBJ2-4
TGTGCCAGTAGTATGGCGGAATGGGGGGCCTATGAGCAGTTCTTC	CASSMAEWGAYEQFF	few	-	TRBV19	TRBJ2-1
TGTGCCAGCAGTCCAACAGGGGTCACGTTCTACGAGCAGTACTTC	CASSPTGVTFYEQYF	many	TRBD1	TRBV12-3/TRBV12-4	TRBJ2-7
TGTGCCAGCAGTGATCTGGGACAGAGCTCCTACGAGCAGTACTTC	CASSDLGQSSYEQYF	many	TRBD1	TRBV25-1	TRBJ2-7
TGTGCCAGCAGCTACCCGGAGATAGATACGCAGTATTTT	CASSYPEIDTQYF	few	-	TRBV7-9	TRBJ2-3
TGTGCCAGCAGCCAAATCTGGGAGACCCAGTACTTC	CASSQIWETQYF	few	-	TRBV12-3/TRBV12-4	TRBJ2-5
TGCAGCGTTGCTAGCGACCTCATCCTGGCAACAGATACGCAGTATTTT	CSVASDLILATDTQYF	few	-	TRBV29-1	TRBJ2-3
TGTGCCAGCAATCCCGCGGCGGGGGGGGAGGGTGAGCAGTTCTTC	CASNPAAGGEGEQFF	few	TRBD2	TRBV6-1	TRBJ2-1
TGCAGTGCTAGAGATAGGGTATCCGGGGAGCTGTTTTTT	CSARDRVSGELFF	few	-	TRBV20-1	TRBJ2-2
TGCGCCAGCAGCCCCGGGACAGGGAGCTTCAATGAGCAGTTCTTC	CASSPGTGSFNEQFF	-	TRBD1	TRBV5-1	TRBJ2-1
TGTGCCAGCGGAGGACAGCGCTACGAGCAGTACTTC	CASGGQRYEQYF	few	-	TRBV2	TRBJ2-7
TGCGCCAGCAGCTTGGTCGTTGGGGCTAGCGATGAGCAGTTCTTC	CASSLVVGASDEQFF	-	-	TRBV5-1	TRBJ2-1
TGTGCCAGCAGCTTAGGACCAACAGGGGGGGTCACCGGGGAGCTGTTTTTT	CASSLGPTGGVTGELFF	few	-	TRBV7-8	TRBJ2-2
TGCAGCGTTGAACGGGGGAGGACTGAAGCTTTCTTT	CSVERGRTEAFF	-	-	TRBV29-1	TRBJ1-1
TGTGCCAGCACCAGGGTGGGTGTAGGCTACGAGCAGTACTTC	CASTRVGVGYEQYF	-	-	TRBV5-5	TRBJ2-7